This T cell receptor beta chain was documented in a study of post-analysis software for immune sequencing data. For the study at large: In terms of disease course, relapsing-remitting, secondary progressive and progressive-relapsing multiple sclerosis were included. Points from the study as a whole: In patients, TRBV5-6, TRBV5-1 and TRBV20-1 belonged to five or six TRBV segments found more frequently than in controls.

Note on this clonotype: Its antigen is currently unknown.

Sequencing libraries made from TCR beta cDNA carried unique molecular identifiers. TCRdb re-called the PCR reads with MiXCR, one entry per CDR3 protein. The sample has some 690,000 distinct CDR3 sequences, 25% to 30% seen once; the top ten hold around 0.6%. Germline lookup yields CDR1 SGHKS and CDR2 YYEKEE (reference sequence). The V end lost 3 bases, the J end lost 1 base, and 22 bases lay between the germline ends. CDR3 length: 18 residues. This TCR was recovered from a girl aged 10-17 years with multiple sclerosis. V gene TRBV5-5 combines with J gene TRBJ1-2; TRBD1 is a possible D gene (6 bases). Sequencing was done on a sample of blood. CDR3 DNA: TGTGCCAGCAGCTCCCCCGGGGGGCTGATTCAGAATAACTATGGCTACACCTTC. Its protein product is CASSSPGGLIQNNYGYTF.